One and the same sample provided the 16 T cell receptor beta chains below, sequenced in a study of cytomegalovirus exposure and HLA in healthy donors. In the PCR, 60 Vbeta and 13 Jbeta primers were used. Sequenced by immunoSEQ multiplex PCR; TCRdb stores in-frame clones only, minus some. The profile shows 110,000 or so clones, less than 80% of them singletons. Material for sequencing was PBMCs. These receptors were collected from a woman in her 40s in good health and CMV-seropositive.

This clone was seen a few times. V is TRBV5-1 and J is TRBJ2-7; 11 bases are a match to TRBD2. The CDR3 is 17 residues long. The J segment lost 7 bases and the V segment lost 4 bases, leaving 16 bases of the junction unmatched. CDR1 SGHRS and CDR2 YFSETQ come from the germline V gene. Here the CDR3 reads CASSLGTSGTFLGEQYF. In nucleotides, the CDR3 is TGCGCCAGCAGCCTAGGGACTAGCGGAACGTTTCTGGGAGAGCAGTACTTC.

The chain joins TRBV18 to TRBJ2-1; 10 bases match TRBD1. From germline, CDR1 is KGHSH and CDR2 LQKENI. With V trimmed by 5 bases and J by 9 bases, 7 bases remained unmatched. The length of the CDR3 is 14 residues. CDR3 sequence reads: CASSNTGTGVEQFF. For the CDR3, the DNA is TGTGCCAGCTCAAACACCGGGACAGGGGTTGAGCAGTTCTTC.

The chain couples TRBV19 to TRBJ2-2; the D gene is possibly TRBD1 (5 bases). The CDR3 is 13 residues long. Germline-derived CDR1 and CDR2 are LNHDA and SQIVND (reference sequence). V lost 5 bases and J 7 bases, leaving 11 bases between the germline ends. For the CDR3, the DNA is TGTGCCAGTAGTGGGCAGGGATACGGGGAGCTGTTTTTT. Encoded protein: CASSGQGYGELFF.

J is TRBJ1-5 and V is TRBV9, with 7 nucleotides matching TRBD1. Germline trimming cut 0 bases from V and 5 bases from J; bases unmatched to any gene: 5. The CDR3 loop spans 15 amino acids. The germline CDR1 and CDR2 sequences are SGDLS and YYNGEE. In DNA form, the CDR3 reads TGTGCCAGCAGCGTAGGAGTGGGACAGTATCAGCCCCAGCATTTT. Residues: CASSVGVGQYQPQHF. Based on the CDR3 plus reference TRBV9 and TRBJ1-5, the full variable domain is DSGVTQTPKHLITATGQRVTLRCSPRSGDLSVYWYQQSLDQGLQFLIQYYNGEERAKGNILERFSAQQFPDLHSELNLSSLELGDSALYFCASSVGVGQYQPQHFGDGTRLSIL.

The chain carries TRBV6-1 and TRBJ1-6, with D tentatively TRBD1 (6 bases). The CDR3 is 15 amino acids. Trimming pared 1 base from V and 9 bases from J, leaving 13 bases between. Germline CDR1 and CDR2: MNHNS and SASEGT. CDR3 residues: CASSEVGRGVSPLHF. The CDR3 DNA sequence: TGTGCCAGCAGTGAAGTGGGCAGGGGCGTTTCACCCCTCCACTTT.

The chain has TRBV18 and TRBJ1-3, with 7 bases lining up with TRBD1. This CDR3 spans 16 amino acids. CDR1 and CDR2 from the germline V gene are KGHSH and LQKENI. J was trimmed by 0 bases and V by 3 bases; bases with no gene match: 5. The CDR3 nucleotides are TGTGCCAGCTCACCGACAGGGCAAAGCTCTGGAAACACCATATATTTT. As protein: CASSPTGQSSGNTIYF.

The rearrangement joins TRBV6-5 to TRBJ1-6; D not certain. The CDR3 spans 12 residues. The germline V gene encodes CDR1 MNHEY and CDR2 SVGAGI. Deletions cut 8 bases from V and 14 bases from J, with 16 bases between. CDR3 sequence reads: CASAKGGRALHF. In DNA, the CDR3 is TGTGCCAGCGCTAAGGGAGGCCGGGCCCTCCACTTT.

V usage is TRBV30 and J usage is TRBJ1-2; TRBD1 aligns across 8 bases. CDR1 and CDR2 (germline): GTSNPN, SVGIG (reference sequence). This CDR3 has 15 amino acids. Trimming took 0 bases from V and 1 from J; bases not matched to a gene: 4. CDR3: CAWSVYRGVNYGYTF. The CDR3 DNA reads as TGTGCCTGGAGTGTATACAGGGGGGTTAACTATGGCTACACCTTC.

The chain carries TRBV5-4 and TRBJ2-3; 14 nucleotides match TRBD2. Germline CDR1 and CDR2: SGHNT and YYREEE (reference sequence). This CDR3 comprises 19 residues. Trimming removed 7 bases from V and 5 bases from J; junction bases left unmatched: 18. The CDR3 nucleotides are TGTGCCAGCCCCAGCTTGCTGACTAGCGGGGGGGCCTGGGGAGATACGCAGTATTTT. Its translation: CASPSLLTSGGAWGDTQYF.

The genes are TRBV7-9 and TRBJ1-6, with 7 nucleotides matching TRBD1. Trimming at V came to 1 base and at J to 14 bases, leaving 11 bases not matched to a gene. Germline CDR1 is SEHNR and CDR2 is FQNEAQ (reference sequence). This CDR3 has 15 amino acids. CDR3 residues: CASSLGGQERGTLHF. The DNA of the CDR3 is TGTGCCAGCAGCTTAGGTGGACAGGAACGGGGCACCCTCCACTTT.

The V gene is TRBV18, the J gene TRBJ1-1; D possibly corresponds to TRBD1 (5 bases). The V end was cut by 4 bases, the J end by 3 bases, with 18 bases between. Germline V CDR1 and CDR2: KGHSH, LQKENI. The CDR3 sequence is 16 residues long. The CDR3 region has the DNA TGTGCCAGCTCACGACGTGCAGGGCCAGAGGACACTGAAGCTTTCTTT. This sequence encodes CASSRRAGPEDTEAFF.

This clone was counted once. This sequence joins TRBV15 and TRBJ1-2; D might be TRBD1 (5 bases). Trimming cost V 3 bases and J 8 bases, with 28 bases left between them. The CDR3 has 18 residues. Germline V gives CDR1 LNHNV, CDR2 YYDKDF (reference sequence). The CDR3 region has the DNA TGTGCCACCAGCAGGAAGAAGTGGGGTGCCCGCTCGGAGGGGGGCTACACCTTC. The encoded protein is CATSRKKWGARSEGGYTF.

The chain joins TRBV28 to TRBJ1-1; D is unresolved. The length of the CDR3 is 12 residues. CDR1 is MDHEN and CDR2 is SYDVKM in the germline V gene. V lost 8 bases and J 3 bases, leaving 10 bases between the germline ends. The CDR3 coding sequence is TGTGCCAGCTCCTCCCAGTACACTGAAGCTTTCTTT. Translation gives CASSSQYTEAFF. The whole variable domain, remainder taken from reference TRBV28 and TRBJ1-1, is DVKVTQSSRYLVKRTGEKVFLECVQDMDHENMFWYRQDPGLGLRLIYFSYDVKMKEKGDIPEGYSVSREKKERFSLILESASTNQTSMYLCASSSQYTEAFFGQGTRLTVV.

V usage is TRBV7-2 and J usage is TRBJ2-5; 8 bases are a match to TRBD2. CDR3 size: 16 residues. The V gene's germline CDR1 is SGHTA and CDR2 FQGNSA. Germline trimming cut 7 bases from V and 1 base from J; bases unmatched to any gene: 11. DNA for the CDR3: TGTGCCAGCACCCCAACTCGCGGGGGGCTCCAAGAGACCCAGTACTTC. Its protein product is CASTPTRGGLQETQYF.

The gene calls are TRBV14 and TRBJ2-5, with a tentative D call TRBD1 (6 bases). Judging by the DNA end, TRBJ2-7 fits better; the J call may be wrong. CDR1 is SGHDN, CDR2 FVKESK, per germline. The length of the CDR3 is 13 residues. The CDR3 sequence: CASSQAGVYEQYF. The DNA of the CDR3 is TGTGCCAGCAGCCAGGCAGGGGTCTACGAGCAGTACTTC.

The chain links TRBV29-1 to TRBJ2-2; 11 bases agree with TRBD2. Trimming cost V 5 bases and J 0 bases; bases outside gene matches: 2. The CDR3 is 15 residues long. Germline V gene lookup returns CDR1 SQVTM and CDR2 ANQGSEA. CDR3 sequence reads: CSVFSGRANTGELFF. In nucleotides, the CDR3 is TGCAGCGTTTTTAGCGGGAGGGCGAACACCGGGGAGCTGTTTTTT.